This TCR beta chain was identified in a study of shared T cell receptors in the human thymus. The data were produced by immunoSEQ multiplex PCR, yet TCRdb's version contains in-frame clones alone and is incomplete. The sample lists under 700,000 clones, 75% to 85% occurring once. Between the trimmed V and J ends, which lost 1 base and 2 bases, there was a span of 27 bases. The CDR3 covers 20 residues. Germline lookup yields CDR1 SGHRS and CDR2 YFSETQ. These data were also reused for a study on human thymus T cells. That report adds: Corrective heart surgery yielded the resections from which the thymus tissue came.

Material: thymocytes. The clonotype was recovered from a boy under two years old with a congenital heart defect. V is TRBV5-1 and J is TRBJ2-5; a weak D match, TRBD1 (6 bases). CDR3 sequence (DNA): TGCGCCAGCAGCTTGTTTCCTTCGGACAGCCTTGAGATGGGACAAGAGACCCAGTACTTC. It specifies CASSLFPSDSLEMGQETQYF.